The 9 T cell receptor beta chains below were found in one sample sequenced in a study of blood T cell repertoires in COVID-19. Sequencing was performed with immunoSEQ multiplex PCR; in TCRdb, only in-frame clones are kept and a portion is missing. The data hold some 460,000 clones, with about 89% observed a single time. Specimen: peripheral blood. The receptors here all came from a woman younger than 45 with acute or convalescent COVID-19.

The V and J genes are TRBV2 and TRBJ1-4; 9 bases agree with TRBD1. Germline V gene lookup returns CDR1 SNHLY and CDR2 FYNNEI. CDR3 length: 14 amino acids. Losses at the gene ends were 6 bases for V and 8 bases for J; bases not matched to a gene: 7. For the CDR3, the DNA is TGTGCCAGCAGCAAACAGGGGGCAAGAGAAAAACTGTTTTTT. It is translated as CASSKQGAREKLFF. The whole variable domain, filled in from reference TRBV2 and TRBJ1-4, reads EPEVTQTPSHQVTQMGQEVILRCVPISNHLYFYWYRQILGQKVEFLVSFYNNEISEKSEIFDDQFSVERPDGSNFTLKIRSTKLEDSAMYFCASSKQGAREKLFFGSGTQLSVL.

This rearrangement joins TRBV9 to TRBJ2-5, with D perhaps matching TRBD1 (5 bases). Trimming shortened V by 0 bases and J by 5 bases, and 8 bases separated the two germline ends. The CDR3 sequence is 13 residues long. Germline V gene sequence: CDR1 SGDLS, CDR2 YYNGEE. In nucleotides, the CDR3 is TGTGCCAGCAGCGTAGGGACAACGGAGACCCAGTACTTC. Its protein product is CASSVGTTETQYF.

The V gene is TRBV3-1 (or the pseudogene TRBV3-2), the J gene TRBJ2-1; D call uncertain. From germline, CDR1 is LGHDT and CDR2 YNNKEL (reference sequence). Trimming left V 3 bases short and J 7 bases short, with 10 bases between. This CDR3 is 13 amino acids long. Written as DNA, the CDR3 is TGTGCCAGCAGCCAGACTGTTTGGAATGAGCAGTTCTTC. Its translation is CASSQTVWNEQFF.

The genes are TRBV5-1 and TRBJ1-1, with D possibly being TRBD1 (6 bases). The V end lost 3 bases, the J end lost 0 bases, and 9 bases lay between the germline ends. Germline V lookup: CDR1 SGHRS, CDR2 YFSETQ. There are 14 residues in the CDR3. CDR3 nucleotide sequence: TGCGCCAGCAGCTCCTCAGGGGTGAACACTGAAGCTTTCTTT. It translates to CASSSSGVNTEAFF.

This chain connects TRBV6-5 to TRBJ2-5; 10 nucleotides line up with TRBD2. With 5 bases clipped from V and 4 bases from J, the junction kept 7 bases outside the gene matches. From germline, CDR1 is MNHEY and CDR2 SVGAGI. The CDR3 sequence is 15 residues long. CDR3 nucleotide sequence: TGTGCCAGCAGTCTCGAGCGGGGGGGCCGAGAGACCCAGTACTTC. As protein: CASSLERGGRETQYF.

The chain joins TRBV11-2 to TRBJ2-1; possible D gene TRBD2, 6 bases. CDR1 and CDR2 (germline): SGHAT, FQNNGV. CDR3 length: 14 residues. Trimming took 3 bases from V and 10 from J, leaving 16 bases between them. The CDR3 nucleotides are TGTGCCAGCAGCTTCGGGTTCGGGGGAGAAGAGCAGTTCTTC. Protein: CASSFGFGGEEQFF.

This sequence joins TRBV3-1 (or the pseudogene TRBV3-2) and TRBJ2-3; 11 nucleotides match TRBD2. The CDR3 extends over 16 amino acids. Trimming removed 4 bases from V and 5 bases from J; junction bases left unmatched: 8. The V gene's germline CDR1 is LGHDT and CDR2 YNNKEL (reference sequence). The CDR3 region is CASSRTGTSGLDTQYF. The CDR3 nucleotides read TGTGCCAGCAGCCGAACGGGGACTAGCGGATTAGATACGCAGTATTTT.

The genes are TRBV7-9 and TRBJ1-4; 10 positions match TRBD1. The CDR3 covers 16 residues. Losses at the gene ends were 1 base for V and 8 bases for J; bases not matched to a gene: 7. The germline CDR1 and CDR2 sequences are SEHNR and FQNEAQ (reference sequence). The DNA for the CDR3 is TGTGCCAGCAGCTTAGGACGGACAGGGGGGAACGAAAAACTGTTTTTT. It translates to CASSLGRTGGNEKLFF.

The chain links TRBV2 to TRBJ2-5; perhaps TRBD2 as D (6 bases). The CDR3 is 12 amino acids. Trimming left V 5 bases short and J 10 bases short, with 14 bases between. CDR1 is SNHLY and CDR2 is FYNNEI in the germline V gene. CDR3 coding DNA: TGTGCCAGCAGTCGGAGGGGCGGGGACCAGTACTTC. Its translation is CASSRRGGDQYF.